This T cell receptor beta chain appears in the sequencing data of a study of blood T cell repertoires in COVID-19. Study overall: The study drew acute and convalescent COVID-19 samples from the United States, Italy and Spain.

CDR1 is MNHEY, CDR2 SMNVEV, per germline (reference sequence). The V end lost 5 bases, the J end lost 2 bases, and 13 bases lay between the germline ends. CDR3 length: 15 residues. Sequencing used immunoSEQ multiplex PCR; TCRdb keeps in-frame clones, though not all of them. The sample has 250,000 to 300,000 clones; roughly 91% are singletons. The sample consisted of PBMCs or T cells enriched from blood (not recorded which). V gene TRBV27 combines with J gene TRBJ2-1; D may be TRBD2 (5 bases). The TCR comes from a man between 35 and 55 years old who had recovered from COVID-19. The CDR3 nucleotides read TGTGCCAGCAGTCAGAGAGGGCCCCCCTACAATGAGCAGTTCTTC. Its translation is CASSQRGPPYNEQFF.